This record concerns one T cell receptor (beta chain) sequence. Its specificity is not known. These data are taken from a study of cytomegalovirus exposure and HLA in healthy donors. Whole-study findings and limits: Across HLA loci, a later analysis found differing TCR association rates, with DRB1 most and HLA-C fewest. High specificity and sensitivity for cytomegalovirus status were reported for the classifier. It emerged from a later analysis that several of the most significant clusters appeared to be linked to common viral pathogens.

The primer mix had 60 Vbeta and 13 Jbeta primers. Repertoires were generated with immunoSEQ multiplex PCR, while TCRdb's copy carries only in-frame clones and drops some. Here the sample spans 90,000 to 120,000 clones, 74% being singletons. This CDR3 contains 12 residues. Germline loops: CDR1 SNHLY, CDR2 FYNNEI. This clonotype was obtained from a woman aged 40 to 50 in good health and CMV-seropositive. The chain employs TRBV2 and TRBJ2-5, with no clear D. The tail of the sequence fits TRBJ2-7 better, so the J call may be wrong. The sample consisted of PBMCs. CDR3 nucleotide sequence: TGTGCCAGCAGTGAGGCGCAGAGCGAGCAGTACTTC. Translated: CASSEAQSEQYF.